These 17 T cell receptor beta chains share one sample of origin, sequenced in a study of T cells after somatic rescue of genetic block (dated by TCRdb to 2020 to 2021). The receptor library was made with the immunoSEQ multiplex PCR assay. TCRdb holds this immuneACCESS table with in-frame rearrangements only. Some clones are missing; in checked studies, unresolved V genes explain under half, and the rest has no known cause. This sample is represented by some 68,000 clones; approximately 91% of them were singletons. About 3% of the sample belongs to the ten largest clones. Sequencing was carried out using peripheral blood mononuclear cells (PBMCs). The receptors were sampled from a man between 25 and 39 years old.

This clone has only one observation. The J gene is TRBJ2-5, the V gene TRBV7-9; 8 bases match TRBD2. In germline, CDR1 is SEHNR, CDR2 FQNEAQ (reference sequence). The CDR3 runs to 15 residues. J was trimmed by 1 base and V by 2 bases; bases with no gene match: 3. In DNA form, the CDR3 reads TGTGCCAGCAGCTTAATGCTAGCGGGCCAAGAGACCCAGTACTTC. Amino acids: CASSLMLAGQETQYF.

The chain links TRBV7-8 to TRBJ1-3; D is perhaps TRBD1 (6 bases). Trimming removed 4 bases from V and 0 bases from J, with 13 bases in between. There are 16 residues in the CDR3. Germline loops: CDR1 SGHVS, CDR2 FQNEAQ. The CDR3 sequence: CASSYRDFGSGNTIYF. The CDR3 coding sequence is TGTGCCAGCAGCTACAGGGATTTCGGCTCTGGAAACACCATATATTTT.

The chain uses TRBV28 and TRBJ2-7; D perhaps matches TRBD2 (5 bases). Germline V CDR1 and CDR2: MDHEN, SYDVKM. Trimming pared 2 bases from V and 3 bases from J, leaving 14 bases between. The CDR3 runs 15 residues. In DNA form, the CDR3 reads TGTGCCAGCAGTTTACGGGGTCTAGCTAGCTACGAGCAGTACTTC. It encodes CASSLRGLASYEQYF.

This clone was seen only once. The chain has TRBV2 and TRBJ2-7; 10 bases align to TRBD1. With V trimmed by 11 bases and J by 3 bases, 7 bases remained unmatched. The CDR3 is made up of 13 amino acids. Looked up from germline, CDR1 is SNHLY and CDR2 is FYNNEI. This CDR3 reads CAGTGTGVYEQYF. The CDR3, as DNA: TGTGCCGGAACCGGGACAGGGGTCTACGAGCAGTACTTC. Combining the CDR3 with reference TRBV2 and TRBJ2-7 gives the whole variable domain EPEVTQTPSHQVTQMGQEVILRCVPISNHLYFYWYRQILGQKVEFLVSFYNNEISEKSEIFDDQFSVERPDGSNFTLKIRSTKLEDSAMYFCAGTGTGVYEQYFGPGTRLTVT.

The J gene is TRBJ1-5, the V gene TRBV7-9; D gene ambiguous. The CDR3 is 13 residues long. V shed 3 bases and J shed 1 base, with 4 bases lying between them. Germline V gene sequence: CDR1 SEHNR, CDR2 FQNEAQ (reference sequence). Here the CDR3 DNA reads TGTGCCAGCAGCTTCCAGAGCAATCAGCCCCAGCATTTT. Amino acids: CASSFQSNQPQHF.

The chain combines TRBV7-9 with TRBJ1-5, with TRBD1 as a possible D gene (5 bases). This CDR3 spans 12 amino acids. The V gene lost 5 bases and the J gene lost 5 bases, with 7 bases spanning the gap. CDR1 SEHNR and CDR2 FQNEAQ come from the germline V gene (reference sequence). CDR3 amino acids: CASSDSDQPQHF. The CDR3 DNA reads TGTGCCAGCAGCGACAGCGATCAGCCCCAGCATTTT.

About this clone itself: The same CDR3 is also encoded by other DNA sequences in this sample. This chain connects TRBV5-1 to TRBJ2-7, with a possible D match to TRBD2 (5 bases). The CDR3 contains 14 residues. The germline V and J ends were trimmed by 1 base and 0 bases, with 8 bases remaining between them. Germline values: CDR1 SGHRS, CDR2 YFSETQ. The CDR3 DNA reads TGCGCCAGCAGCTTGTCTGGGAGCTCCTACGAGCAGTACTTC. This encodes CASSLSGSSYEQYF.

The chain uses TRBV30 and TRBJ1-1, with D possibly being TRBD1 (6 bases). Germline assignment: CDR1 GTSNPN and CDR2 SVGIG (reference sequence). The ends were cut back, 5 bases at V and 0 bases at J, with 16 bases in the middle. The CDR3 has 15 residues. Written as DNA, the CDR3 is TGTGCCTGGGCACTACCCACAGGGATGAACACTGAAGCTTTCTTT. This codes for CAWALPTGMNTEAFF.

For the CDR3, the DNA is TGTGCCAGCTCACCTTCTGTGCGGGGGGCAGATACGCAGTATTTT. It is translated as CASSPSVRGADTQYF. This chain connects TRBV18 to TRBJ2-3, with TRBD2 matching over 8 bases. The junction had 6 bases not matched to a gene; V was cut back by 3 bases and J by 4 bases. Per the germline V gene, CDR1 is KGHSH and CDR2 is LQKENI. The CDR3 runs 15 residues.

The J gene is TRBJ2-7, the V gene TRBV5-1; D remains unclear. V was cut by 3 bases and J by 3 bases, with 4 bases left in between. Germline CDR1 reads SGHRS; CDR2 reads YFSETQ. The CDR3 extends over 11 amino acids. CDR3 nucleotides: TGCGCCAGCAGCTCTCTCTACGAGCAGTACTTC. Translated: CASSSLYEQYF.

A word on this clone: The junction departs from the called germline gene at one end, perhaps through a read error. The chain has TRBV18 and TRBJ1-4, with 9 positions matching TRBD1. The germline CDR1 and CDR2 sequences are KGHSH and LQKENI. This CDR3 is 15 amino acids long. This CDR3 is CASSPRTGAKERLFF. Here the CDR3 DNA reads TGTGCCAGCTCACCCCGGACAGGGGCCAAGGAAAGACTGTTTTTT.

The chain employs TRBV13 and TRBJ2-7; no clear D gene. Germline V lookup: CDR1 PRHDT, CDR2 FYEKMQ (reference sequence). The V end was cut by 5 bases, the J end by 2 bases, with 13 bases between. The CDR3 spans 14 residues. CDR3 sequence (DNA): TGTGCCAGCAGCCCCCCCCGGGTGGCCTACGAGCAGTACTTC. Amino acid sequence: CASSPPRVAYEQYF.

The gene calls are TRBV27 and TRBJ2-1; perhaps D is TRBD1 or TRBD2 (7 bases each). CDR3 length: 18 residues. Germline V gene lookup returns CDR1 MNHEY and CDR2 SMNVEV (reference sequence). Trimming took 3 bases from V and 4 from J, leaving 22 bases between them. The CDR3 nucleotides are TGTGCCAGCAGTTTCGGGGGGACAGCCTTTCCCCCATACAATGAGCAGTTCTTC. It encodes CASSFGGTAFPPYNEQFF.

The chain has TRBV27 and TRBJ2-7; TRBD2 matches 11 bases. The CDR3 covers 16 residues. Trimming cost V 5 bases and J 2 bases; bases outside gene matches: 8. The germline V gene encodes CDR1 MNHEY and CDR2 SMNVEV (reference sequence). The CDR3 here is CASSRTSGPLPYEQYF. In DNA form, the CDR3 reads TGTGCCAGCAGTCGGACTAGCGGGCCCCTCCCCTACGAGCAGTACTTC.

The V and J genes are TRBV6-5 and TRBJ1-6; the D gene is possibly TRBD1 (5 bases). CDR3 size: 15 residues. Germline CDR1 is MNHEY and CDR2 is SVGAGI. Between the trimmed V and J ends, which lost 0 bases and 10 bases, there was a span of 13 bases. CDR3 region: CASSYSGGRGSPLHF. CDR3 DNA sequence: TGTGCCAGCAGTTACTCGGGGGGAAGAGGGTCACCCCTCCACTTT.

V is TRBV13 and J is TRBJ2-5; 12 nucleotides match TRBD2. Per germline, CDR1 PRHDT and CDR2 FYEKMQ (reference sequence). There are 16 residues in the CDR3. Losses at the gene ends were 2 bases for V and 4 bases for J; bases not matched to a gene: 5. This chain's CDR3 is CASSLLAGGQAETQYF. The CDR3 DNA reads TGTGCCAGCAGCTTACTAGCGGGGGGGCAGGCAGAGACCCAGTACTTC.

In its sample, this clone was seen once. The chain couples TRBV29-1 to TRBJ2-7, with D possibly being TRBD1 (6 bases). The germline gives CDR1 SQVTM, CDR2 ANQGSEA. This CDR3 comprises 14 residues. V lost 4 bases and J 5 bases, leaving 18 bases between the germline ends. Here the CDR3 reads CSVVQGYVSDEQYF. The DNA for the CDR3 is TGCAGCGTTGTGCAGGGGTATGTCTCGGACGAGCAGTACTTC.